This T cell receptor beta chain derives from a study of T cells after yellow fever vaccination. The CDR3 is made up of 12 amino acids. Trimming shortened V by 5 bases and J by 5 bases, and 9 bases separated the two germline ends. The V gene's germline CDR1 is SEHNR and CDR2 FQNEAQ (reference sequence). One entry per CDR3 protein results from TCRdb running MiXCR on the 5' RACE reads. The table lists hundreds of thousands of distinct CDR3 sequences, under 20% of them singletons. V usage is TRBV7-9 and J usage is TRBJ1-1, with D unclear. The material was PBMCs, obtained before the yellow fever booster vaccination. The TCR originated in a man between 18 and 29 years old who received the YFV17D yellow fever vaccine. CDR3 coding DNA: TGTGCCAGCAGCCCATTGAGGACTGAAGCTTTCTTT. Amino acid sequence: CASSPLRTEAFF.